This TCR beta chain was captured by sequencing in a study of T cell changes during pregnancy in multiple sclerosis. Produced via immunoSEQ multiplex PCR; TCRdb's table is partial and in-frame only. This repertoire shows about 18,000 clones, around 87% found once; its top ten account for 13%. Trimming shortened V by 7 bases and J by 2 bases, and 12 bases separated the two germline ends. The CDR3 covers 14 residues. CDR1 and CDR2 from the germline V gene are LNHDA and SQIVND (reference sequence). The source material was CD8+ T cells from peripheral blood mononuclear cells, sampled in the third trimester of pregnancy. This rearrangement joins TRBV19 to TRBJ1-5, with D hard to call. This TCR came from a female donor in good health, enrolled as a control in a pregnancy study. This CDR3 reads CASTWEGGNQPQHF. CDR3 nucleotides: TGTGCCAGTACCTGGGAGGGAGGCAATCAGCCCCAGCATTTT.